The rows below give T cell receptor beta chains drawn from one sample of a study of cytomegalovirus exposure and HLA in healthy donors. Using immunoSEQ multiplex PCR, the repertoire was profiled, and TCRdb retains in-frame clones only, with some absent. Here the sample spans some 200,000 clones, approximately 86% being singletons. Source material: PBMCs. These receptors originate from a man aged 30 to 39 in good health and CMV-seropositive. Both conserved end residues are part of each CDR3. A D gene is named only where the DNA matches it firmly. Expanded clones get a size class; other rows say once, few or many, or leave the size out.

size,V,D,J,CDR3,DNA
NA,TRBV7-9,TRBD1,TRBJ2-7,CASSAAGQGVGGYEQYF,TGTGCCAGCAGCGCCGCCGGACAGGGGGTTGGAGGCTACGAGCAGTACTTC
NA,TRBV6-5,NA,TRBJ2-7,CASSSPTGYYEQYF,TGTGCCAGCAGCTCCCCGACAGGTTACTACGAGCAGTACTTC
once,TRBV18,NA,TRBJ2-5,CASSDRAGLGDQYF,TGTGCCAGCTCGGACAGGGCAGGACTAGGAGACCAGTACTTC
NA,TRBV28,NA,TRBJ2-5,CASSSVAVQETQYF,TGTGCCAGCAGTTCCGTGGCAGTCCAAGAGACCCAGTACTTC
few,TRBV2,NA,TRBJ2-5,CASSYSGEKETQYF,TGTGCCAGCAGTTATTCCGGAGAAAAAGAGACCCAGTACTTC
NA,TRBV15,NA,TRBJ2-3,CATSRETQKGTQYF,TGTGCCACCAGCAGAGAGACTCAGAAAGGTACGCAGTATTTT
NA,TRBV15,NA,TRBJ1-5,CATSRDYRAGTRNQPQHF,TGTGCCACCAGCAGAGATTATAGGGCAGGTACTCGCAATCAGCCCCAGCATTTT
NA,TRBV27,NA,TRBJ2-7,CASSSPSYEQYF,TGTGCCAGCAGTTCGCCCTCCTACGAGCAGTACTTC
few,TRBV28,TRBD1,TRBJ1-4,CASSSRAGTGGREKLFF,TGTGCCAGCAGTTCGCGGGCCGGGACAGGGGGTAGAGAAAAACTGTTTTTT
NA,TRBV27,NA,TRBJ2-1,CASSFNGRSSYNEQFF,TGTGCCAGCAGTTTTAATGGGCGTAGCTCCTACAATGAGCAGTTCTTC
NA,TRBV7-3,TRBD2,TRBJ2-3,CASSLDGRALDTQYF,TGTGCCAGCAGCTTGGACGGGAGGGCCCTAGATACGCAGTATTTT
NA,TRBV4-3,TRBD2,TRBJ2-2,CASSQDPGLVGGELFF,TGCGCCAGCAGCCAAGATCCGGGACTAGTAGGAGGGGAGCTGTTTTTT
NA,TRBV2,NA,TRBJ1-5,CASTDRDGDQPQHF,TGTGCCAGCACCGACAGAGATGGCGATCAGCCCCAGCATTTT
once,TRBV6-1,NA,TRBJ1-6,CASLQTYNSPLHF,TGTGCCAGCTTACAGACCTATAATTCACCCCTCCACTTT
once,TRBV4-3,NA,TRBJ2-5,CASSQDTGPETQYF,TGCGCCAGCAGCCAAGACACGGGCCCAGAGACCCAGTACTTC
NA,TRBV6-5,NA,TRBJ2-7,CASSPGGSYEQYF,TGTGCCAGCAGTCCCGGGGGATCCTACGAGCAGTACTTC
NA,TRBV6-5,NA,TRBJ2-3,CASSPRRDTQYF,TGTGCCAGCAGCCCACGGAGAGATACGCAGTATTTT
NA,TRBV5-1,NA,TRBJ2-5,CASSFIGLQETQYF,TGCGCCAGCAGCTTTATTGGACTGCAAGAGACCCAGTACTTC
NA,TRBV25-1,NA,TRBJ2-3,CASSALTDTQYF,TGTGCCAGCAGTGCACTCACAGATACGCAGTATTTT
NA,TRBV29-1,NA,TRBJ2-7,CSARDQGRYEQYF,TGCAGCGCTCGAGACCAGGGTAGGTACGAGCAGTACTTC
NA,TRBV7-6,TRBD1,TRBJ2-7,CASSSNRDRGSSQYF,TGTGCCAGCAGCTCAAACCGGGACAGGGGATCGTCGCAGTACTTC
NA,TRBV30,NA,TRBJ2-7,CAWSPLAYEQYF,TGTGCCTGGAGTCCACTCGCCTACGAGCAGTACTTC
NA,TRBV15,TRBD1,TRBJ2-1,CATSRGPGQVWNEQFF,TGTGCCACCAGCAGAGGACCGGGACAGGTGTGGAATGAGCAGTTCTTC
NA,TRBV11-2,NA,TRBJ2-7,CASSRTTEEYEQYF,TGTGCCAGCAGCCGCACGACAGAGGAATACGAGCAGTACTTC
NA,TRBV7-8,NA,TRBJ2-7,CASSFVFPSSYEQYF,TGTGCCAGCAGCTTTGTTTTCCCCAGCTCCTACGAGCAGTACTTC
NA,TRBV5-1,NA,TRBJ2-1,CASSLRAPLDEQFF,TGCGCCAGCAGCTTGAGGGCACCCTTGGATGAGCAGTTCTTC
NA,TRBV27,TRBD1,TRBJ2-7,CASSFGTASYEQYF,TGTGCCAGCTCGTTCGGGACAGCCTCCTACGAGCAGTACTTC
NA,TRBV18,NA,TRBJ1-2,CASSTPGGDGYTF,TGTGCCAGCTCAACCCCTGGCGGAGATGGCTACACCTTC
NA,TRBV2,NA,TRBJ2-6,CASSPTLSSGANVLTF,TGTGCCAGCAGCCCGACACTAAGCTCTGGGGCCAACGTCCTGACTTTC
NA,TRBV28,NA,TRBJ2-1,CASSPVGADSPNGNEQFF,TGTGCCAGCAGTCCCGTCGGGGCTGACAGCCCCAACGGGAATGAGCAGTTCTTC
NA,TRBV11-3,NA,TRBJ2-7,CASSFRRQLYEQYF,TGTGCCAGCAGCTTTCGGAGACAGCTGTACGAGCAGTACTTC
NA,TRBV6-6,NA,TRBJ2-7,CASRTSATKFSYEQYF,TGTGCCAGCAGGACTTCCGCGACTAAGTTCTCCTACGAGCAGTACTTC
NA,TRBV30,TRBD1,TRBJ1-6,CAWSVRGQDRNSPLHF,TGTGCCTGGAGTGTACGGGGACAGGACCGCAATTCACCCCTCCACTTT
NA,TRBV6-6,TRBD1,TRBJ2-7,CATLIGDRDYEQYF,TGTGCCACCTTGATAGGGGACAGGGATTACGAGCAGTACTTC
NA,TRBV6-5,NA,TRBJ2-1,CASSYSRGPGLNEQFF,TGTGCCAGCAGTTACTCGAGGGGCCCAGGACTAAACGAGCAGTTCTTC
NA,TRBV7-3,NA,TRBJ1-1,CASSLIPGANTEAFF,TGTGCCAGCAGCTTAATTCCGGGGGCGAACACTGAAGCTTTCTTT
NA,TRBV11-2,NA,TRBJ2-3,CASSLLHLERAYF,TGTGCCAGCAGCTTACTCCATTTAGAGCGGGCGTATTTT
NA,TRBV7-9,TRBD1,TRBJ2-7,CASSLPRDRVAYEQYF,TGTGCCAGCAGCTTACCCCGGGACAGGGTGGCCTACGAGCAGTACTTC
NA,TRBV6-1,TRBD2,TRBJ2-5,CASSVGGSKETQYF,TGTGCCAGCAGTGTAGGCGGGAGCAAAGAGACCCAGTACTTC
NA,TRBV6-1,NA,TRBJ1-5,CASGRGYSNQPQHF,TGTGCCAGCGGGAGGGGATATAGCAATCAGCCCCAGCATTTT
NA,TRBV11-2,NA,TRBJ2-3,CASSRDRDTQYF,TGTGCCAGCAGCCGTGACAGAGATACGCAGTATTTT
NA,TRBV5-1,TRBD2,TRBJ2-1,CASSAGGIDNEQFF,TGCGCCAGCAGTGCGGGAGGTATAGACAATGAGCAGTTCTTC
NA,TRBV11-2,NA,TRBJ2-1,CASSFDGTYTYNEQFF,TGTGCCAGCAGCTTCGACGGGACATACACCTACAATGAGCAGTTCTTC
NA,TRBV19,NA,TRBJ2-7,CASSIRVSSYEQYF,TGTGCCAGTAGCATACGGGTCTCCTCCTACGAGCAGTACTTC
NA,TRBV4-3,NA,TRBJ1-6,CASSQSRPVHGGHSPLHF,TGCGCCAGCAGCCAATCACGGCCCGTACATGGAGGGCATTCACCCCTCCACTTT
NA,TRBV7-9,TRBD1,TRBJ1-1,CASRLVDRDRDTEAFF,TGTGCCAGCAGACTAGTAGACAGGGATCGGGACACTGAAGCTTTCTTT
NA,TRBV5-1,TRBD1,TRBJ2-1,CASSFRDSLYNEQFF,TGCGCCAGCAGCTTCCGGGACAGCCTCTACAATGAGCAGTTCTTC
NA,TRBV15,NA,TRBJ2-1,CATSNGTWGNEQFF,TGTGCCACCAGCAACGGGACTTGGGGAAATGAGCAGTTCTTC
NA,TRBV19,NA,TRBJ2-7,CASSMRPTRSSSYEQYF,TGTGCCAGTAGTATGAGGCCTACTAGAAGCTCGTCCTACGAGCAGTACTTC
NA,TRBV7-9,NA,TRBJ1-3,CASSPDTLSSGNTIYF,TGTGCCAGCAGCCCCGACACTCTGAGCTCTGGAAACACCATATATTTT
NA,TRBV6-1,NA,TRBJ2-3,CAIGGWTSTDTQYF,TGTGCCATTGGGGGATGGACTAGCACAGATACGCAGTATTTT
NA,TRBV6-1,NA,TRBJ1-2,CASTAAGRNNYGYTF,TGTGCCAGCACCGCGGCCGGAAGGAATAACTATGGCTACACCTTC
NA,TRBV30,TRBD1,TRBJ1-1,CAWSPRDREKGAFF,TGTGCCTGGAGTCCTCGGGACAGGGAAAAGGGAGCTTTCTTT
NA,TRBV7-2,TRBD2,TRBJ2-7,CASSYQTSGAYEQYF,TGTGCCAGCAGCTATCAGACTAGCGGGGCCTACGAGCAGTACTTC